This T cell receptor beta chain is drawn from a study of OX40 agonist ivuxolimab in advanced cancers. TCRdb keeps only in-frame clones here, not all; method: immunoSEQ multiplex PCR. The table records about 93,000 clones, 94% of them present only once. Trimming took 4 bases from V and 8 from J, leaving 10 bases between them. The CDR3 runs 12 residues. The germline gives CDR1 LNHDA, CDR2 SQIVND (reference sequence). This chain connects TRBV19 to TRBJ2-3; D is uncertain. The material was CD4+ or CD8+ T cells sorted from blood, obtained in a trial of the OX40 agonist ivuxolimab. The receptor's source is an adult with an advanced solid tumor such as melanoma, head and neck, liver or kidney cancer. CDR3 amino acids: CASSTGRATQYF. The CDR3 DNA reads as TGTGCCAGTAGTACAGGTCGGGCTACGCAGTATTTT. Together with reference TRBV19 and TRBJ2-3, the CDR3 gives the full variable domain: DGGITQSPKYLFRKEGQNVTLSCEQNLNHDAMYWYRQDPGQGLRLIYYSQIVNDFQKGDIAEGYSVSREKKESFPLTVTSAQKNPTAFYLCASSTGRATQYFGPGTRLTVL.